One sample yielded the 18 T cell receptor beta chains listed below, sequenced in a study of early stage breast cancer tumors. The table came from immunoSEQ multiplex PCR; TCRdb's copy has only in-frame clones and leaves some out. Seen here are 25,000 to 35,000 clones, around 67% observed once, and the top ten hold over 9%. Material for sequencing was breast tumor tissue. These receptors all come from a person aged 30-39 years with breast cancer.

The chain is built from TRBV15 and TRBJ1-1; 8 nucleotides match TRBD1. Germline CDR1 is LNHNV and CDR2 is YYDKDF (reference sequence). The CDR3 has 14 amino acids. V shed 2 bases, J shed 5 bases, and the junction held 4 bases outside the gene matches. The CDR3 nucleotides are TGTGCCACCAGCAGAACGGGACAGGTGACTGAAGCTTTCTTT. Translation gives CATSRTGQVTEAFF.

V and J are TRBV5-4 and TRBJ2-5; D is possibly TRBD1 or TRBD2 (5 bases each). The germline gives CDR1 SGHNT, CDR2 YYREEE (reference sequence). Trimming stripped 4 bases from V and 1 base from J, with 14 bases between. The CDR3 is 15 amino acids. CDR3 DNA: TGTGCCAGCAGCCATCATGTCGGGACCCAAGAGACCCAGTACTTC. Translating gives CASSHHVGTQETQYF.

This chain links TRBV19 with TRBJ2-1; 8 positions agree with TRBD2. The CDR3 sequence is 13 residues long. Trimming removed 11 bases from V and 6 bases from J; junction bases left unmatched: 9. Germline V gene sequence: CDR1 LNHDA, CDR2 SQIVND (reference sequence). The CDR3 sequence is CAAAGTRGNEQFF. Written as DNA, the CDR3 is TGTGCCGCCGCCGGGACTAGAGGCAATGAGCAGTTCTTC.

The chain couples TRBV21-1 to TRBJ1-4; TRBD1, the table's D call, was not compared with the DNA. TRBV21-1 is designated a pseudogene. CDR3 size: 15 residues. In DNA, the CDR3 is TGTGCCAGCAGCAACCACAGGGTTTCCCATGAAAAACTGTTTTTT. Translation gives CASSNHRVSHEKLFF.

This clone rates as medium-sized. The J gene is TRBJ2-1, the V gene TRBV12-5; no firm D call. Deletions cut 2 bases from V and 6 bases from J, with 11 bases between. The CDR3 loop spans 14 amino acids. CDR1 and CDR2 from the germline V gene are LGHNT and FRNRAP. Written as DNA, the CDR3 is TGTGCTAGTGGTTTGCTCCCCAGCCCCAATGAGCAGTTCTTC. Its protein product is CASGLLPSPNEQFF.

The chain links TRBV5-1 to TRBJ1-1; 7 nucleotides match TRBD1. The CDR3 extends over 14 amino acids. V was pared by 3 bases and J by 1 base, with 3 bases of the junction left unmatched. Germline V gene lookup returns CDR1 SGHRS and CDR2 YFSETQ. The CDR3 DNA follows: TGCGCCAGCAGCTGGGGACAGCCGAACACTGAAGCTTTCTTT. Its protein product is CASSWGQPNTEAFF. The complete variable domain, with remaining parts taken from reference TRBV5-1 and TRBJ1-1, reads KAGVTQTPRYLIKTRGQQVTLSCSPISGHRSVSWYQQTPGQGLQFLFEYFSETQRNKGNFPGRFSGRQFSNSRSEMNVSTLELGDSALYLCASSWGQPNTEAFFGQGTRLTVV.

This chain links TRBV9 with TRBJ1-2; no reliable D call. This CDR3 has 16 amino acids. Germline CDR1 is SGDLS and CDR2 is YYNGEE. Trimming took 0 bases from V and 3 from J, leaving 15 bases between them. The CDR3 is CASSVALGSPHYGYTF. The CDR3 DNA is TGTGCCAGCAGCGTAGCGCTGGGAAGCCCTCACTATGGCTACACCTTC.

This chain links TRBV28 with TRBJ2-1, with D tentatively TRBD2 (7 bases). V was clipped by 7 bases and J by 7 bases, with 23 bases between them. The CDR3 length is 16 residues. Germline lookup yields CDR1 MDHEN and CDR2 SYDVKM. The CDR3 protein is CASKGRGDIRLNEQFF. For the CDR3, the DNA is TGTGCCAGCAAGGGGAGGGGGGACATAAGGTTGAATGAGCAGTTCTTC. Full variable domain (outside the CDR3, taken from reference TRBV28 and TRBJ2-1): DVKVTQSSRYLVKRTGEKVFLECVQDMDHENMFWYRQDPGLGLRLIYFSYDVKMKEKGDIPEGYSVSREKKERFSLILESASTNQTSMYLCASKGRGDIRLNEQFFGPGTRLTVL.

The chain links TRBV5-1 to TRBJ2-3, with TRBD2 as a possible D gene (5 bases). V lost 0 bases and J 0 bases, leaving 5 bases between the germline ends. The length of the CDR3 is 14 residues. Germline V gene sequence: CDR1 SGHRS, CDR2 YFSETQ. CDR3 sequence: CASSLGGSTDTQYF. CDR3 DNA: TGCGCCAGCAGCTTGGGCGGGAGCACAGATACGCAGTATTTT.

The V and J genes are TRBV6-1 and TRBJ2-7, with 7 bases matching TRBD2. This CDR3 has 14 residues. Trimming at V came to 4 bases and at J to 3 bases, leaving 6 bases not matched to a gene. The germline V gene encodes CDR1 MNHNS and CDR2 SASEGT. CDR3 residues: CASSVSGNFYEQYF. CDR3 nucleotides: TGTGCCAGCAGTGTCAGCGGGAACTTCTACGAGCAGTACTTC.

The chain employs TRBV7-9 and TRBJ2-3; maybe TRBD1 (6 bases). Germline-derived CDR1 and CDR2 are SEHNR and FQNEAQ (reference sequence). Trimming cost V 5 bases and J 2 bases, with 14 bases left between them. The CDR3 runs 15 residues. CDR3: CASSNLRGPTDTQYF. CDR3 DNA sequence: TGTGCCAGCAGCAACCTCAGGGGCCCCACAGATACGCAGTATTTT.

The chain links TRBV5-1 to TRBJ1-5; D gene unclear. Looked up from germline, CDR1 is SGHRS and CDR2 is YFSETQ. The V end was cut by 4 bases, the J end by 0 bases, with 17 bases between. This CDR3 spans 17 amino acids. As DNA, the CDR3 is TGCGCCAGCAGCCCCCGTGAGGGTGAGGATAGCAATCAGCCCCAGCATTTT. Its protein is CASSPREGEDSNQPQHF. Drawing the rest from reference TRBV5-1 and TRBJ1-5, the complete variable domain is KAGVTQTPRYLIKTRGQQVTLSCSPISGHRSVSWYQQTPGQGLQFLFEYFSETQRNKGNFPGRFSGRQFSNSRSEMNVSTLELGDSALYLCASSPREGEDSNQPQHFGDGTRLSIL.

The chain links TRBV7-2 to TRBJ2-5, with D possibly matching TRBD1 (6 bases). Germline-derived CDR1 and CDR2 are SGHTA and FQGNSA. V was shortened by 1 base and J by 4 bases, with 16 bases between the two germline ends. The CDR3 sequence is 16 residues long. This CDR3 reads CASSLGGTLRRETQYF. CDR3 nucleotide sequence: TGTGCCAGCAGCTTAGGAGGGACATTAAGGAGAGAGACCCAGTACTTC.

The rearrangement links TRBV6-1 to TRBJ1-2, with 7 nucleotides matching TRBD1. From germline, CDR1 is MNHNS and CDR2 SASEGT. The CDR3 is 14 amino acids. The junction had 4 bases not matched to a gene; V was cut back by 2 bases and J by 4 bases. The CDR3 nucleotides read TGTGCCAGCAGTGAACAGACAGGGTTCTATGGCTACACCTTC. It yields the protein CASSEQTGFYGYTF.

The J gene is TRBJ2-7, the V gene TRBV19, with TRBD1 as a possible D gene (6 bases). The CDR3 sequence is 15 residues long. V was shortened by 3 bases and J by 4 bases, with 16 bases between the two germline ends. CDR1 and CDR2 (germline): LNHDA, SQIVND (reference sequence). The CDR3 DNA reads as TGTGCCAGTAGTATTACGACAGGACAAGCTTACGAGCAGTACTTC. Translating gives CASSITTGQAYEQYF.

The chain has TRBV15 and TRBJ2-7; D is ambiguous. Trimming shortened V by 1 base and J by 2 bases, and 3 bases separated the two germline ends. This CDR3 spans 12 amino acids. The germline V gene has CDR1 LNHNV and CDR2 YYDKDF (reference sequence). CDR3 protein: CATSRGPYEQYF. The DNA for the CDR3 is TGTGCCACCAGCAGAGGCCCCTACGAGCAGTACTTC.

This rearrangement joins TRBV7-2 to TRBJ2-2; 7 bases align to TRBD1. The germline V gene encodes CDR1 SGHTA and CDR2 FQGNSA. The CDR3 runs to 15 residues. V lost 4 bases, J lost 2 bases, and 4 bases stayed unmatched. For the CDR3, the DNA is TGTGCCAGCAGCTCGGGACAGACAAACACCGGGGAGCTGTTTTTT. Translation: CASSSGQTNTGELFF. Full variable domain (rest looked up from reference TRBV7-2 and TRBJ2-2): GAGVSQSPSNKVTEKGKDVELRCDPISGHTALYWYRQSLGQGLEFLIYFQGNSAPDKSGLPSDRFSAERTGGSVSTLTIQRTQQEDSAVYLCASSSGQTNTGELFFGEGSRLTVL.

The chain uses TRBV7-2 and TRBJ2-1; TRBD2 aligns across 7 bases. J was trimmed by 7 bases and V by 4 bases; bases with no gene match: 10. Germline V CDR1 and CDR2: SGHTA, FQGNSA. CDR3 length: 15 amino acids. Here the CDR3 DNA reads TGTGCCAGCAGCTCCCCCTGGCCGGGGGGAAATGAGCAGTTCTTC. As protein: CASSSPWPGGNEQFF.